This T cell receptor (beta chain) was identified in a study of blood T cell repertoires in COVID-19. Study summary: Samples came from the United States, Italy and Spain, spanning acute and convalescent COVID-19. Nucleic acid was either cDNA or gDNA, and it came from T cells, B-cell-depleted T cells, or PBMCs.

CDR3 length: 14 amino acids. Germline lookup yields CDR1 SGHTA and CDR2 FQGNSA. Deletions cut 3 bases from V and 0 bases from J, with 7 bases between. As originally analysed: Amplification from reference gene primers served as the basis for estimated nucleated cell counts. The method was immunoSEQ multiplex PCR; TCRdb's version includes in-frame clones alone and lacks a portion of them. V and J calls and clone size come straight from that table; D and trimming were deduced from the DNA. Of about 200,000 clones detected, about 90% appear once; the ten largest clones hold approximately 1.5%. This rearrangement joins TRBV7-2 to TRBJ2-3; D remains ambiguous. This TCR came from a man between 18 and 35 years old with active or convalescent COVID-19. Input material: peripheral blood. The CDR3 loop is CASSFFTSTDTQYF. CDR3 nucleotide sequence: TGTGCCAGCAGCTTTTTCACTAGCACAGATACGCAGTATTTT.